The present entry profiles one T cell receptor (beta chain) with its context. No antigen is known for it. The data are from a study of cytomegalovirus exposure and HLA in healthy donors. The study, taken as a whole, reports: 87-base-pair reads could not separate some V segments, including TRBV6-2 and TRBV6-3. As a later analysis revealed, most CMV-associated TCR beta chains appeared HLA-restricted. Around 160 TCR beta chains were listed as cytomegalovirus-associated.

60 Vbeta and 13 Jbeta primers were used in PCR. Data came from immunoSEQ multiplex PCR; TCRdb stores just in-frame clones and leaves some out. The repertoire holds some 150,000 clones, 65% to 80% seen once, with 4.3% in the top ten. V dropped 3 bases and J dropped 3 bases, with 14 bases sitting between them. Germline loops: CDR1 SGHDN, CDR2 FVKESK. The CDR3 runs to 15 residues. Sample: PBMCs. The rearrangement links TRBV14 to TRBJ1-1; no clear D. The sequence was collected from a man between 40 and 49 years old in good health and CMV-seronegative. The CDR3, as DNA: TGTGCCAGCAGCCAGGCATTTTTTGTCGACACTGAAGCTTTCTTT. Protein sequence: CASSQAFFVDTEAFF.